This TCR beta chain was sequenced during a study of shared clonotypes between healthy human individuals. Unsorted PBMC samples were amplified in replicate PCRs containing roughly 300 ng DNA, about 28,000 T cell genomes. With ten immunoSEQ deep assay plates, unsorted PBMC DNA underwent sequencing. The repertoire was sequenced with immunoSEQ multiplex PCR; TCRdb's copy has only in-frame clones and lacks some. The sample has 400,000 to 550,000 clones, roughly 85% seen once; the top ten hold over 9.5%. Germline V gene sequence: CDR1 SGHTA, CDR2 FQGTGA. V was trimmed by 4 bases and J by 4 bases, leaving 5 bases between them. The CDR3 runs to 12 residues. Of note for this clone: What it binds is unknown.

Free of recent acute infections or vaccinations, the donors were healthy HIV-negative adults. Whole-study results and caveats: Sampling was confined to blood; repertoires within tissues likely differ.

The rearrangement links TRBV7-3 to TRBJ2-1; the D is unclear. The sequence came from a woman between 40 and 55 years old in good health. Some clones in this sample may be carry-over from other donors' samples. The specimen was PBMCs. The CDR3 protein is CASSSNYNEQFF. In nucleotides, the CDR3 is TGTGCCAGCAGCTCCAATTACAATGAGCAGTTCTTC.